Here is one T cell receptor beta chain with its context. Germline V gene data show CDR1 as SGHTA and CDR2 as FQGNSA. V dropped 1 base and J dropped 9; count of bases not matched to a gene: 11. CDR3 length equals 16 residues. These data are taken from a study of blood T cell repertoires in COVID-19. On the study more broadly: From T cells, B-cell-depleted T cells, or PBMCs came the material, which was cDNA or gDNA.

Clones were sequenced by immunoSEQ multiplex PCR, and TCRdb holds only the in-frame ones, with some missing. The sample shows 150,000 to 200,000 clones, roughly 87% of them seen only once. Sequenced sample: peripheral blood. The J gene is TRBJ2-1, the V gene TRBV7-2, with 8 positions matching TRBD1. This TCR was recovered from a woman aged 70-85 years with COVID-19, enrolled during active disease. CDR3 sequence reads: CASSLVRDRSQGEQFF. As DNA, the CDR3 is TGTGCCAGCAGCTTAGTCCGGGACAGGTCCCAGGGTGAGCAGTTCTTC.